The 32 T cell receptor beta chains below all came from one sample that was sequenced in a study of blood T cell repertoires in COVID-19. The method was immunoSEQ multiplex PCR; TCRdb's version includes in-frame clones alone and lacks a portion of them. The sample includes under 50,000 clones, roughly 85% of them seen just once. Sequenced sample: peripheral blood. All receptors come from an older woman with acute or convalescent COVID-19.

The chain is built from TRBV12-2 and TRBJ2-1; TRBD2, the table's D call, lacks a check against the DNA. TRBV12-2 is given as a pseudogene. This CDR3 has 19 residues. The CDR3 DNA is TGTGCAAGTCGCCGGACTAGCGGGAGGGCCTGGGGCTCGTACAATGAGCAGTTCTTC. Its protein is CASRRTSGRAWGSYNEQFF.

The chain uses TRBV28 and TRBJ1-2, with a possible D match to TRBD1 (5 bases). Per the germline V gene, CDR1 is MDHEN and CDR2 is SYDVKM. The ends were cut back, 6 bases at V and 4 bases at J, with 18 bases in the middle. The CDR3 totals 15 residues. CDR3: CASSLPRTQGYGYTF. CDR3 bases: TGTGCCAGCAGCTTACCCCGAACCCAGGGCTATGGCTACACCTTC.

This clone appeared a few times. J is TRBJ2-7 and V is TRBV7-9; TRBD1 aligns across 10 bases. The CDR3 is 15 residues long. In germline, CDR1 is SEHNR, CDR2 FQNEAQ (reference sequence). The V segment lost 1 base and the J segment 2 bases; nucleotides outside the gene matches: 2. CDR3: CASSLGDRGPYEQYF. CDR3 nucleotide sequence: TGTGCCAGCAGCTTAGGGGACAGGGGTCCCTACGAGCAGTACTTC.

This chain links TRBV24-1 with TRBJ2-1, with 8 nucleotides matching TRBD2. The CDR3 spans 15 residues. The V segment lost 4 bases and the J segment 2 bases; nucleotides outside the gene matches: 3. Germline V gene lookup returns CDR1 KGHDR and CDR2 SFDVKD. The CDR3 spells CATSDRGRTYNEQFF. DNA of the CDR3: TGTGCCACCAGTGACCGCGGGAGGACCTACAATGAGCAGTTCTTC.

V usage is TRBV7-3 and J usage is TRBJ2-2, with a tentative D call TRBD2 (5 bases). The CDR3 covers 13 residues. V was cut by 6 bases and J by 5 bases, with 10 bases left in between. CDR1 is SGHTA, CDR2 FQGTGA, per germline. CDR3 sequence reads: CASSLTTTGELFF. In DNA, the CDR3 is TGTGCCAGCAGTTTGACTACTACCGGGGAGCTGTTTTTT.

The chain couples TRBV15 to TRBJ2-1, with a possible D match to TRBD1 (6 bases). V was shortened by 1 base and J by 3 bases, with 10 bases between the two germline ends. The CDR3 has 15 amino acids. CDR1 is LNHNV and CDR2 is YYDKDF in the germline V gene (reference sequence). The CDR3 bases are TGTGCCACCAGCAGAGCAGGGGCAGGCTACAATGAGCAGTTCTTC. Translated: CATSRAGAGYNEQFF.

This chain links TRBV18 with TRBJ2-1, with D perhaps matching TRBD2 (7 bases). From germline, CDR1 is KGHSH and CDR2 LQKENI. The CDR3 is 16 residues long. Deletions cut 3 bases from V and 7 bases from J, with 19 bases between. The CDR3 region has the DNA TGTGCCAGCTCACCTCAGCGTTGGGGGGGCGGGAATGAGCAGTTCTTC. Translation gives CASSPQRWGGGNEQFF.

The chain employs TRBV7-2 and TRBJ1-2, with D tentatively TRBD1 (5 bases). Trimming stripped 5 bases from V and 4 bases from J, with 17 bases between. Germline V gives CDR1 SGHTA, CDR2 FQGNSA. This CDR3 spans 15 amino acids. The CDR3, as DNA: TGTGCCAGCAGCCCGGACCCGGGGGATGCCTATGGCTACACCTTC. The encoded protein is CASSPDPGDAYGYTF.

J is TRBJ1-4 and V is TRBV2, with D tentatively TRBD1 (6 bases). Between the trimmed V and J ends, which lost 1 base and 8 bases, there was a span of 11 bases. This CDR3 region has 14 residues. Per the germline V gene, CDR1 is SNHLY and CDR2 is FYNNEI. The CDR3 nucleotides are TGTGCCAGCAGTGAAGGAGGGACACGCGAAAAACTGTTTTTT. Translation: CASSEGGTREKLFF.

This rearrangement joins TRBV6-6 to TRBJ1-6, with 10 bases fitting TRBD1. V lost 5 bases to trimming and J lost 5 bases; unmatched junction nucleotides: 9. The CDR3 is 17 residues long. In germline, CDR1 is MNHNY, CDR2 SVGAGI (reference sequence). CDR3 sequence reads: CASSPRQGASHNSPLHF. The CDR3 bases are TGTGCCAGCAGTCCCAGACAGGGGGCTTCCCATAATTCACCCCTCCACTTT.

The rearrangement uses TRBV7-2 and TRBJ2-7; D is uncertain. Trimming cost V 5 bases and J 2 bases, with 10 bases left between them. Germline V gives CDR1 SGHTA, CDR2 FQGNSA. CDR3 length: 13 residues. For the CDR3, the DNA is TGTGCCAGCAGCACCGCACTTACCTACGAGCAGTACTTC. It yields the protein CASSTALTYEQYF. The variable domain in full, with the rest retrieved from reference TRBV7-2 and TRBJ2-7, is GAGVSQSPSNKVTEKGKDVELRCDPISGHTALYWYRQSLGQGLEFLIYFQGNSAPDKSGLPSDRFSAERTGGSVSTLTIQRTQQEDSAVYLCASSTALTYEQYFGPGTRLTVT.

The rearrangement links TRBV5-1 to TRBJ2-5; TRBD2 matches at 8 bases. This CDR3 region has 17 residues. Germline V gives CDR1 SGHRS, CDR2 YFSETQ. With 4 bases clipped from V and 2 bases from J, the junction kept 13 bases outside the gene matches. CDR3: CASSRSGLAGGQETQYF. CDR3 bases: TGCGCCAGCAGCCGTTCGGGGTTGGCGGGAGGACAAGAGACCCAGTACTTC. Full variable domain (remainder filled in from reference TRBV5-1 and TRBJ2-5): KAGVTQTPRYLIKTRGQQVTLSCSPISGHRSVSWYQQTPGQGLQFLFEYFSETQRNKGNFPGRFSGRQFSNSRSEMNVSTLELGDSALYLCASSRSGLAGGQETQYFGPGTRLLVL.

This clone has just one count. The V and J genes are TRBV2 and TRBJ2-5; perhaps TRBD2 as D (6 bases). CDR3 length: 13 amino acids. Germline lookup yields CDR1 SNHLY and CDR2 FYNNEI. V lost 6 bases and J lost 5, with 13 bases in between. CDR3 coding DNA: TGTGCCAGCAGCCCTTTTGGAGGGGAGACCCAGTACTTC. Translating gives CASSPFGGETQYF.

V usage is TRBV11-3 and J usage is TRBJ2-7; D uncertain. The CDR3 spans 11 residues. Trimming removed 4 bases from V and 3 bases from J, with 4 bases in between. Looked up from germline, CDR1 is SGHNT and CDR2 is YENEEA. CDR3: CASSSGYEQYF. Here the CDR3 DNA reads TGTGCCAGCAGCTCCGGCTACGAGCAGTACTTC.

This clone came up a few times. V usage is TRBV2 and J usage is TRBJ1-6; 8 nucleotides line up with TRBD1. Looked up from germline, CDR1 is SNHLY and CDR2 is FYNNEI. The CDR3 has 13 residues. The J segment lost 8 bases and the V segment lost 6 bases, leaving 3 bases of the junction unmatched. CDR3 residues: CASRLDRDSPLHF. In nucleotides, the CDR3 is TGTGCCAGCAGGTTGGACAGGGATTCACCCCTCCACTTT.

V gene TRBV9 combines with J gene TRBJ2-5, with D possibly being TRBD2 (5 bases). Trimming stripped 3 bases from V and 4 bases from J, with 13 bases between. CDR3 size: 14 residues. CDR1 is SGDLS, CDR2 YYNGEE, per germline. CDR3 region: CASSAGNRGETQYF. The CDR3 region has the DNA TGTGCCAGCAGCGCTGGCAACCGGGGAGAGACCCAGTACTTC. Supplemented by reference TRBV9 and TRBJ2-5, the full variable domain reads DSGVTQTPKHLITATGQRVTLRCSPRSGDLSVYWYQQSLDQGLQFLIQYYNGEERAKGNILERFSAQQFPDLHSELNLSSLELGDSALYFCASSAGNRGETQYFGPGTRLLVL.

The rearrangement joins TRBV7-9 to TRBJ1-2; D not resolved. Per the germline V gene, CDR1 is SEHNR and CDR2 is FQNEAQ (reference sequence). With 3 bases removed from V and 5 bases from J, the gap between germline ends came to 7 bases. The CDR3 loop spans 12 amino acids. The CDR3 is CASSFNSYGYTF. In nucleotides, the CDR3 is TGTGCCAGCAGCTTCAACAGTTATGGCTACACCTTC.

The chain's CDR3 is CASRFQGGETQYF. CDR3 nucleotide sequence: TGCGCCAGCAGATTTCAGGGTGGGGAGACCCAGTACTTC. The chain employs TRBV5-1 and TRBJ2-5; possible D gene TRBD1, 5 bases. CDR1 and CDR2 from the germline V gene are SGHRS and YFSETQ. The germline V and J ends were trimmed by 5 bases and 5 bases, with 13 bases remaining between them. This CDR3 has 13 amino acids.

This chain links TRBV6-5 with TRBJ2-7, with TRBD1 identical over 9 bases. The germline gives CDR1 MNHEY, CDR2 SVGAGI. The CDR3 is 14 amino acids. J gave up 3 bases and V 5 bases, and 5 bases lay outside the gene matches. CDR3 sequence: CASSPDRGRYEQYF. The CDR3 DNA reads TGTGCCAGCAGTCCGGACAGGGGACGCTACGAGCAGTACTTC.

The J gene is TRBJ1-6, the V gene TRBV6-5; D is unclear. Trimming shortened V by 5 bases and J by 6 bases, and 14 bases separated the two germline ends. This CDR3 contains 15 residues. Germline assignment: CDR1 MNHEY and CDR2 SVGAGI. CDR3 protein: CASSPRFGVNSPLHF. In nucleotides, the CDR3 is TGTGCCAGCAGTCCGCGATTTGGAGTTAATTCACCCCTCCACTTT.

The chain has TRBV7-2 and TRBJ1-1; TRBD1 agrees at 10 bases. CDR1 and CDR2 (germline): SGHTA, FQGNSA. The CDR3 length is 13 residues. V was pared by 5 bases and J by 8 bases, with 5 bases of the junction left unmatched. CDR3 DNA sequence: TGTGCCAGCAGCGTAGACAGGGGGCAGGAAGCTTTCTTT. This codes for CASSVDRGQEAFF.

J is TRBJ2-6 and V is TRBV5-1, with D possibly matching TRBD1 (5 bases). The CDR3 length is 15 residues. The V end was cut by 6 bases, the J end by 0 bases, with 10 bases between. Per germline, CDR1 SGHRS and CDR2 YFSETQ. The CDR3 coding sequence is TGCGCCAGCACGGAGACAGTCTCTGGGGCCAACGTCCTGACTTTC. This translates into CASTETVSGANVLTF.

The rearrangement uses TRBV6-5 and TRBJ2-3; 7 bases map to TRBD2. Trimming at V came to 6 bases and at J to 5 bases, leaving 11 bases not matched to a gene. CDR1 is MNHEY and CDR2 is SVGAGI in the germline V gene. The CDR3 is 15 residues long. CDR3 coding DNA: TGTGCCAGCAGGACTAGCCTGGCGAGAAAAGATACGCAGTATTTT. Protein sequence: CASRTSLARKDTQYF.

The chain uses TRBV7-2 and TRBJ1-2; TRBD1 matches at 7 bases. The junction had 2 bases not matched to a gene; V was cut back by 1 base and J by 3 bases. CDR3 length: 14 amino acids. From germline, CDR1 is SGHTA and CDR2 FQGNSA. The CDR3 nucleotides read TGTGCCAGCAGCTTAGTAGGGACAGACTATGGCTACACCTTC. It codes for CASSLVGTDYGYTF. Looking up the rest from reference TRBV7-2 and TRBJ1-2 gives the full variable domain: GAGVSQSPSNKVTEKGKDVELRCDPISGHTALYWYRQSLGQGLEFLIYFQGNSAPDKSGLPSDRFSAERTGGSVSTLTIQRTQQEDSAVYLCASSLVGTDYGYTFGSGTRLTVV.

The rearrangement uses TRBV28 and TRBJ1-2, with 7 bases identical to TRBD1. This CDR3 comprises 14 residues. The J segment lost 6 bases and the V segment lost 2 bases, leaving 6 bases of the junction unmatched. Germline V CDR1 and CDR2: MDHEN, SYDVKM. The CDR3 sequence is CASSLRQGVDGYTF. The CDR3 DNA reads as TGTGCCAGCAGTTTAAGGCAGGGGGTGGATGGCTACACCTTC.

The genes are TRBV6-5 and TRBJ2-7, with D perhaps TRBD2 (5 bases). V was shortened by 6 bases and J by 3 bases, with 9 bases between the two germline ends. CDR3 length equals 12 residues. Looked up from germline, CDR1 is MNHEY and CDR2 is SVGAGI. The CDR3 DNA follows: TGTGCCAGCAGACCTGAGGGCTACGAGCAGTACTTC. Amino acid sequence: CASRPEGYEQYF.

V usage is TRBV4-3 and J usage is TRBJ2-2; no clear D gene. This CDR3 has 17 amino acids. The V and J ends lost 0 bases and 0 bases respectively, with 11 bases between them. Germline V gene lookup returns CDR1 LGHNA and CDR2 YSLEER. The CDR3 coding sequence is TGCGCCAGCAGCCAAGATCTTAGAAGCTCGAACACCGGGGAGCTGTTTTTT. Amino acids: CASSQDLRSSNTGELFF.

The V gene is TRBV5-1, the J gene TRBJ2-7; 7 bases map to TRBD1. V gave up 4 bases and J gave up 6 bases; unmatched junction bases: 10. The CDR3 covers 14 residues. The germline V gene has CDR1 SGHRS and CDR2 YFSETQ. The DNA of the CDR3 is TGCGCCAGCAGCCGGGACAGATTCTTCGGCGAGCAGTACTTC. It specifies CASSRDRFFGEQYF. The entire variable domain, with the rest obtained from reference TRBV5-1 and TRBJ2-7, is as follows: KAGVTQTPRYLIKTRGQQVTLSCSPISGHRSVSWYQQTPGQGLQFLFEYFSETQRNKGNFPGRFSGRQFSNSRSEMNVSTLELGDSALYLCASSRDRFFGEQYFGPGTRLTVT.

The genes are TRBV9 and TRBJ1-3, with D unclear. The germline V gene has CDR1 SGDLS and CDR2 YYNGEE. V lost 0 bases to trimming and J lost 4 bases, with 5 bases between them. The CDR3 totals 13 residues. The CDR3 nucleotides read TGTGCCAGCAGCGTAGGTCAGGGAAACACCATATATTTT. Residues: CASSVGQGNTIYF.

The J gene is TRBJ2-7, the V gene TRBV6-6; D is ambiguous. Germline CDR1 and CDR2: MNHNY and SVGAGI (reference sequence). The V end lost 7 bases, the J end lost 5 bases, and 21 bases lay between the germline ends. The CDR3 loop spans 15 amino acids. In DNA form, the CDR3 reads TGTGCCAGCACCACCTTACCCTCCACCTCTAACGAGCAGTACTTC. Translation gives CASTTLPSTSNEQYF.

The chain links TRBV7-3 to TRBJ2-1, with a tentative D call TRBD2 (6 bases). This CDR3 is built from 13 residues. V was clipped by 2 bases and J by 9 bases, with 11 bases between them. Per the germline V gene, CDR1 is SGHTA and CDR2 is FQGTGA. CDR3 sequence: CASSLDGGAEQFF. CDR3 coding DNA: TGTGCCAGCAGCTTAGACGGGGGAGCTGAGCAGTTCTTC.

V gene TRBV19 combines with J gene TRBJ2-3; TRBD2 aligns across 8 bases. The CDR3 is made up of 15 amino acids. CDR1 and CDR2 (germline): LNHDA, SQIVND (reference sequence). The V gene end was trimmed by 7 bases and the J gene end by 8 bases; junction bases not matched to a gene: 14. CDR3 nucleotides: TGTGCCAGTATTGCGACTAGCGTTTCGGGAGTTACGCAGTATTTT. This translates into CASIATSVSGVTQYF.